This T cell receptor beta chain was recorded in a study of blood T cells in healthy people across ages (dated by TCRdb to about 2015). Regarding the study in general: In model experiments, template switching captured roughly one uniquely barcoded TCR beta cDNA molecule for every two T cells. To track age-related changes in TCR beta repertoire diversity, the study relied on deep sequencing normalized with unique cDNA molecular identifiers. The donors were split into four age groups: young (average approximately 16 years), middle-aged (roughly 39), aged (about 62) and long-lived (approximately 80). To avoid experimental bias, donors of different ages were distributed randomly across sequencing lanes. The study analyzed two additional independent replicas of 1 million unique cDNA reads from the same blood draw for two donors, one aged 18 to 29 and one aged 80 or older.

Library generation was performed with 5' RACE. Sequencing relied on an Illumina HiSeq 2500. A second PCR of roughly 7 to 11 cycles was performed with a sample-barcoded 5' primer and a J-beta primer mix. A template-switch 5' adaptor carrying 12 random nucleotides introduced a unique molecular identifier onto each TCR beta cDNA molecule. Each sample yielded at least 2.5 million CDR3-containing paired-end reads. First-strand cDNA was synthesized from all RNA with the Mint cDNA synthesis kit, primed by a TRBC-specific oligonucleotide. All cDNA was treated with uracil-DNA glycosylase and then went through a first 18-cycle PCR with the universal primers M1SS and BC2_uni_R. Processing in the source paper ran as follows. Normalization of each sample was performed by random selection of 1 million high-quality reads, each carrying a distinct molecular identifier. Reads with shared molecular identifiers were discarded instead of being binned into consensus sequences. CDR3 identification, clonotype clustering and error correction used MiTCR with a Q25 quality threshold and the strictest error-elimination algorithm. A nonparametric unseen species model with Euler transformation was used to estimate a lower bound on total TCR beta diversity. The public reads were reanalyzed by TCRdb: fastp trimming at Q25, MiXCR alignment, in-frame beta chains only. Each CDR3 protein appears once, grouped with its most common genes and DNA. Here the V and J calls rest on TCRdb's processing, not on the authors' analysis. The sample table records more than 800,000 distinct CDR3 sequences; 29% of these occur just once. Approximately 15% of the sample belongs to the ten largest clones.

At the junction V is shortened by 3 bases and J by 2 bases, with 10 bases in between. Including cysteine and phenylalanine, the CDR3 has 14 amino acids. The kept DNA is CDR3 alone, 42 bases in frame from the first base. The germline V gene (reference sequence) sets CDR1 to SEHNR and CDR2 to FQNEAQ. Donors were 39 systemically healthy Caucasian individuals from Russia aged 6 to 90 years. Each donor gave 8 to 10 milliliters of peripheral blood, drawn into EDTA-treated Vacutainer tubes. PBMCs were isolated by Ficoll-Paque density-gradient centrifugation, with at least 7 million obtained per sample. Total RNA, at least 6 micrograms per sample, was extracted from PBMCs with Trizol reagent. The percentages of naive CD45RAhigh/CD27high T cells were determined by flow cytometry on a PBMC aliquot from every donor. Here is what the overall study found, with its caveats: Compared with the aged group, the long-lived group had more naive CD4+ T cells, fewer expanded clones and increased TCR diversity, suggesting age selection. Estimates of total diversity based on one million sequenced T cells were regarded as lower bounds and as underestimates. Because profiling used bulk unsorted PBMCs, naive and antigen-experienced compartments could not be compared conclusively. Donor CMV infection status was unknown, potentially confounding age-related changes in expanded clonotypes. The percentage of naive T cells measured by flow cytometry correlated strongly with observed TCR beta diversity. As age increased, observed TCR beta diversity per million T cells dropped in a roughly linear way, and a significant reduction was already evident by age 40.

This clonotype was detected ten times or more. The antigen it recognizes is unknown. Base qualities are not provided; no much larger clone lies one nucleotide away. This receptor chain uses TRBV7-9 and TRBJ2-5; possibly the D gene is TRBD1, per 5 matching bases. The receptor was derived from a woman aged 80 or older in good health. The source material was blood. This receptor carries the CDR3 CASSFVGDQETQYF. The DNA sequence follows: TGTGCCAGCAGCTTTGTAGGGGATCAAGAGACCCAGTACTTC.